These 2 T cell receptor beta chains share one sample of origin, sequenced in a study of OX40 agonist ivuxolimab in advanced cancers. Assay: immunoSEQ multiplex PCR; the TCRdb copy retains only in-frame clones and omits some. The sample consists of around 82,000 clones, around 88% of them appearing once. The starting material was CD4+ or CD8+ T cells sorted from blood, obtained in a trial of the OX40 agonist ivuxolimab. Every receptor here comes from an adult with an advanced solid tumor such as melanoma, head and neck, liver or kidney cancer.

The J gene is TRBJ1-6, the V gene TRBV30; D not resolved. CDR3 length equals 12 residues. V lost 4 bases and J 5 bases, leaving 6 bases between the germline ends. Germline CDR1 is GTSNPN and CDR2 is SVGIG (reference sequence). CDR3 residues: CAWMRDNSPLHF. The CDR3 bases are TGTGCCTGGATGCGGGATAATTCACCCCTCCACTTT. Complete variable domain (other parts from reference TRBV30 and TRBJ1-6): SQTIHQWPATLVQPVGSPLSLECTVEGTSNPNLYWYRQAAGRGLQLLFYSVGIGQISSEVPQNLSASRPQDRQFILSSKKLLLSDSGFYLCAWMRDNSPLHFGNGTRLTVT.

This sequence joins TRBV4-2 and TRBJ1-1, with TRBD1 identical over 8 bases. From germline, CDR1 is LGHNA and CDR2 YNFKEQ. The V segment lost 2 bases and the J segment 6 bases; nucleotides outside the gene matches: 8. This CDR3 comprises 15 residues. Here the CDR3 reads CASSQFQGADAEAFF. The CDR3 DNA sequence: TGTGCCAGCAGCCAATTCCAGGGGGCTGACGCTGAAGCTTTCTTT.